The 13 T cell receptor beta chains below come from one sample, sequenced in a study of T cell responses to AZD1222 COVID-19 vaccine. This table comes from immunoSEQ multiplex PCR, and its TCRdb copy is limited to in-frame clones, with some not included. The sample yields 150,000 to 180,000 clones, more than 85% seen once. The sample here was peripheral blood, taken after recovery from COVID-19. The source of these receptors is an adult who had recovered from COVID-19.

J is TRBJ1-2 and V is TRBV29-1; D call uncertain. Trimming left V 7 bases short and J 6 bases short, with 18 bases between. Germline V lookup: CDR1 SQVTM, CDR2 ANQGSEA. CDR3 size: 13 residues. CDR3 sequence reads: CSADATGPDGYTF. CDR3 sequence (DNA): TGCAGCGCCGACGCCACGGGTCCCGATGGCTACACCTTC.

The rearrangement joins TRBV10-1 to TRBJ1-1; no reliable D call. The CDR3 consists of 14 residues. Germline lookup yields CDR1 WNHNN and CDR2 SYGVQD (reference sequence). Trimming pared 4 bases from V and 0 bases from J, leaving 9 bases between. CDR3 sequence: CASSGPGMNTEAFF. As DNA, the CDR3 is TGCGCCAGCAGTGGGCCGGGGATGAACACTGAAGCTTTCTTT.

J is TRBJ2-1 and V is TRBV5-4; tentative D call: TRBD2 (5 bases). V lost 0 bases, J lost 8 bases, and 18 bases lay in between. Germline V gene sequence: CDR1 SGHNT, CDR2 YYREEE (reference sequence). The CDR3 length is 16 residues. Written as DNA, the CDR3 is TGTGCCAGCAGCTTGGACGGGGTCCCGACGATCGATGAGCAGTTCTTC. It codes for CASSLDGVPTIDEQFF.

Written as DNA, the CDR3 is TGCAGCGTTACCAGGGGTCCCGGGCAGTACTTC. It yields the protein CSVTRGPGQYF. This chain connects TRBV29-1 to TRBJ2-7, with a tentative D call TRBD1 (6 bases). This CDR3 has 11 amino acids. V lost 5 bases to trimming and J lost 9 bases, with 14 bases between them. Germline V CDR1 and CDR2: SQVTM, ANQGSEA.

The chain recombines TRBV5-4 with TRBJ1-6, with a possible D match to TRBD1 (5 bases). The CDR3 runs 16 residues. Germline V CDR1 and CDR2: SGHNT, YYREEE (reference sequence). Trimming stripped 4 bases from V and 0 bases from J, with 11 bases between. The CDR3: CASSPGLASYNSPLHF. The CDR3, as DNA: TGTGCCAGCAGCCCGGGACTAGCCTCCTATAATTCACCCCTCCACTTT.

The chain carries TRBV29-1 and TRBJ1-1; D remains unclear. CDR1 SQVTM and CDR2 ANQGSEA come from the germline V gene. The CDR3 has 13 amino acids. V gave up 4 bases and J gave up 0 bases, with 9 bases separating them. The CDR3 nucleotides are TGCAGCGTTGTGGTAGATTTGAACACTGAAGCTTTCTTT. This translates into CSVVVDLNTEAFF.

This clone was detected once. The chain employs TRBV5-1 and TRBJ2-7; D is possibly TRBD1 or TRBD2 (6 bases each). This CDR3 region has 17 residues. With 0 bases removed from V and 1 base from J, the gap between germline ends came to 17 bases. CDR1 and CDR2 (germline): SGHRS, YFSETQ. The CDR3 loop reads CASSLAVGGRPSYEQYF. The CDR3 DNA reads TGCGCCAGCAGCTTGGCCGTTGGGGGGCGTCCTTCCTACGAGCAGTACTTC.

The chain links TRBV6-6 to TRBJ1-6; D ambiguous. The germline gives CDR1 MNHNY, CDR2 SVGAGI (reference sequence). The CDR3 is 14 residues long. The V and J ends lost 4 bases and 4 bases respectively, with 8 bases between them. DNA for the CDR3: TGTGCCAGCAGTTTGAACCCTTATAATTCACCCCTCCACTTT. Translating gives CASSLNPYNSPLHF.

The V and J genes are TRBV5-1 and TRBJ2-2, with 7 nucleotides matching TRBD2. Trimming removed 1 base from V and 5 bases from J; junction bases left unmatched: 5. Germline CDR1 SGHRS, CDR2 YFSETQ. The CDR3 contains 15 residues. The DNA of the CDR3 is TGCGCCAGCAGCTTGAGAAGGGAGGGGACCGGGGAGCTGTTTTTT. Encoded protein: CASSLRREGTGELFF.

V gene TRBV6-5 combines with J gene TRBJ1-6; D possibly corresponds to TRBD1 (6 bases). V dropped 7 bases and J dropped 7 bases, with 11 bases sitting between them. This CDR3 is built from 13 residues. Germline-derived CDR1 and CDR2 are MNHEY and SVGAGI. The chain's CDR3 is CASTAGGNSPLHF. The CDR3 region has the DNA TGTGCCAGCACCGCCGGGGGCAATTCACCCCTCCACTTT.

The chain has TRBV10-3 and TRBJ2-7, with D unclear. CDR1 is ENHRY and CDR2 is SYGVKD in the germline V gene. V lost 0 bases and J 2 bases, leaving 8 bases between the germline ends. This CDR3 contains 14 residues. CDR3 residues: CAISESGSAYEQYF. The CDR3 region has the DNA TGTGCCATCAGTGAGTCCGGATCGGCCTACGAGCAGTACTTC.

The chain combines TRBV18 with TRBJ2-3; possible D gene TRBD1, 6 bases. CDR3 size: 16 residues. Per the germline V gene, CDR1 is KGHSH and CDR2 is LQKENI. The germline V and J ends were trimmed by 2 bases and 3 bases, with 15 bases remaining between them. CDR3 in DNA: TGTGCCAGCTCACCAGCGATGACAGGCACGACAGATACGCAGTATTTT. It specifies CASSPAMTGTTDTQYF.

The chain recombines TRBV11-3 with TRBJ2-1; the match to TRBD1 covers 9 bases. The junction had 11 bases not matched to a gene; V was cut back by 8 bases and J by 6 bases. CDR1 and CDR2 from the germline V gene are SGHNT and YENEEA. This CDR3 is 15 amino acids long. The CDR3 here is CASGSGTGFSNEQFF. The CDR3 DNA follows: TGTGCCAGCGGTTCCGGGACAGGGTTTAGCAATGAGCAGTTCTTC.